This T cell receptor beta chain emerged from a study of identical twins' blood T cells. The CDR3 runs 14 residues. Germline values: CDR1 SQVTM, CDR2 ANQGSEA. V dropped 5 bases and J dropped 0 bases, with 14 bases sitting between them. TCR cDNA libraries were made from RNA using a previously described, modified protocol. Each CDR3 protein is one row after TCRdb ran MiXCR on the 5' RACE reads. This table holds roughly 380,000 distinct CDR3 sequences, about 28% found once. Six healthy women, forming three identical twin pairs, donated samples. The sample holds a few counts of this clonotype. The sequenced sample consisted of PBMCs. The chain carries TRBV29-1 and TRBJ2-7; TRBD1 or TRBD2 may be the D gene (5 bases each). The receptor comes from a woman aged 18-55 years in good health. CDR3 bases: TGCAGCGTTAACCCGGGGCGCTTCTCCTACGAGCAGTACTTC. It encodes CSVNPGRFSYEQYF.